These T cell receptor beta chains were read from a single sample in a study of identical twins. Each CDR3 protein gets one entry after TCRdb re-called the 5' RACE reads with MiXCR. The sample lists 510,000 or so distinct CDR3 sequences; approximately 14% were seen once. The same sample was also used in a study of yellow fever vaccine responses in identical twins.

The sample comprised CD4+ T cells sorted from blood. The receptors derive from a woman younger than 35 in good health. Both conserved end residues are part of each CDR3. The order of the fields is CDR3 protein, CDR3 DNA, clone size, V gene, J gene, D gene. A D gene is named only where the DNA matches it firmly. Size values are once, few and many counts, or a class for expanded clones, and some rows have none.

CDR3 protein: CASSLTAGLGTDTQYF; CDR3 DNA: TGTGCCAGCAGTCTAACAGCGGGGCTTGGCACAGATACGCAGTATTTT; clone size: many; V gene: TRBV12-3/TRBV12-4; J gene: TRBJ2-3; D gene: TRBD2
CDR3 protein: CASSELRRGQGAGELFF; CDR3 DNA: TGTGCCAGCAGTGAATTGAGAAGGGGACAGGGCGCCGGGGAGCTGTTTTTT; clone size: few; V gene: TRBV25-1; J gene: TRBJ2-2; D gene: TRBD1
CDR3 protein: CASSSRQHQETQYF; CDR3 DNA: TGTGCCAGCAGCTCACGACAGCACCAAGAGACCCAGTACTTC; clone size: .; V gene: TRBV5-6; J gene: TRBJ2-5; D gene: .
CDR3 protein: CSVESGGLSGGYTF; CDR3 DNA: TGCAGCGTTGAAAGCGGGGGGCTCTCGGGTGGCTACACCTTC; clone size: .; V gene: TRBV29-1; J gene: TRBJ1-2; D gene: .
CDR3 protein: CSVLECTNTEAFF; CDR3 DNA: TGCAGCGTTCTGGAGTGTACGAACACTGAAGCTTTCTTT; clone size: .; V gene: TRBV29-1; J gene: TRBJ1-1; D gene: .
CDR3 protein: CATSDSQGSGNNQPQHF; CDR3 DNA: TGTGCCACCAGTGATTCACAGGGATCTGGGAACAATCAGCCCCAGCATTTT; clone size: .; V gene: TRBV24-1; J gene: TRBJ1-5; D gene: .
CDR3 protein: CATSSESDTSGANVLTF; CDR3 DNA: TGTGCCACCAGCAGCGAATCGGACACATCTGGGGCCAACGTCCTGACTTTC; clone size: few; V gene: TRBV15; J gene: TRBJ2-6; D gene: .
CDR3 protein: CASSPRVLAGGLGGTGELFF; CDR3 DNA: TGCGCCAGCAGCCCAAGGGTACTAGCGGGGGGTCTAGGGGGCACCGGGGAGCTGTTTTTT; clone size: .; V gene: TRBV4-1; J gene: TRBJ2-2; D gene: TRBD2
CDR3 protein: CASSLVLVAQSTDTQYF; CDR3 DNA: TGTGCCAGCAGCTTAGTTCTTGTAGCGCAATCCACAGATACGCAGTATTTT; clone size: few; V gene: TRBV11-2; J gene: TRBJ2-3; D gene: .
CDR3 protein: CASSQDHGTGFGTDTQYF; CDR3 DNA: TGCGCCAGCAGCCAAGATCACGGGACAGGCTTTGGCACAGATACGCAGTATTTT; clone size: .; V gene: TRBV4-1; J gene: TRBJ2-3; D gene: TRBD1
CDR3 protein: CSAPKLGVSYNEQFF; CDR3 DNA: TGCAGTGCCCCTAAGTTGGGAGTTAGCTACAATGAGCAGTTCTTC; clone size: few; V gene: TRBV20-1; J gene: TRBJ2-1; D gene: .
CDR3 protein: CATSKNPDRFNQPQHF; CDR3 DNA: TGTGCCACCAGTAAAAACCCGGACAGATTCAATCAGCCCCAGCATTTT; clone size: .; V gene: TRBV15; J gene: TRBJ1-5; D gene: .
CDR3 protein: CASSHGTANNSPLHF; CDR3 DNA: TGTGCCAGCAGTCACGGGACAGCTAATAATTCACCCCTCCACTTT; clone size: .; V gene: TRBV6-4; J gene: TRBJ1-6; D gene: TRBD1
CDR3 protein: CAIKIGLLPSSYNEQFF; CDR3 DNA: TGTGCCATCAAGATCGGACTACTCCCGAGCTCCTACAATGAGCAGTTCTTC; clone size: .; V gene: TRBV10-3; J gene: TRBJ2-1; D gene: .
CDR3 protein: CASSMGALTSGTSTDTQYF; CDR3 DNA: TGCGCCAGCAGTATGGGGGCTCTGACTAGCGGAACTAGCACAGATACGCAGTATTTT; clone size: .; V gene: TRBV5-1; J gene: TRBJ2-3; D gene: TRBD2
CDR3 protein: CASSRVSGTDPDIYGYTF; CDR3 DNA: TGTGCCAGCTCCCGGGTTTCTGGGACCGATCCCGATATCTATGGCTACACCTTC; clone size: few; V gene: TRBV18; J gene: TRBJ1-2; D gene: .
CDR3 protein: CASSLEPADTQYF; CDR3 DNA: TGTGCCAGCAGCTTGGAACCGGCAGATACGCAGTATTTT; clone size: few; V gene: TRBV5-5; J gene: TRBJ2-3; D gene: .
CDR3 protein: CASSSPGLGNTIYF; CDR3 DNA: TGTGCCAGCAGTTCTCCCGGACTCGGAAACACCATATATTTT; clone size: many; V gene: TRBV12-3/TRBV12-4; J gene: TRBJ1-3; D gene: .
CDR3 protein: CASSFGANNSPLHF; CDR3 DNA: TGCGCCAGCAGCTTCGGGGCTAATAATTCACCCCTCCACTTT; clone size: many; V gene: TRBV5-1; J gene: TRBJ1-6; D gene: .
CDR3 protein: CAISAGGTLHF; CDR3 DNA: TGTGCCATCAGTGCCGGTGGCACCCTCCACTTT; clone size: .; V gene: TRBV10-3; J gene: TRBJ1-6; D gene: .
CDR3 protein: CASSRDWTSGSRQYF; CDR3 DNA: TGTGCCAGCAGCCGAGACTGGACTAGCGGGTCCAGGCAGTACTTC; clone size: few; V gene: TRBV7-6; J gene: TRBJ2-7; D gene: TRBD2
CDR3 protein: CASTRGEGSGNSPLHF; CDR3 DNA: TGTGCCAGCACCCGAGGAGAGGGATCGGGCAATTCACCCCTCCACTTT; clone size: few; V gene: TRBV2; J gene: TRBJ1-6; D gene: .
CDR3 protein: CASRTTSGVSSSYNEQFF; CDR3 DNA: TGTGCCAGCAGGACTACTAGCGGGGTATCAAGCTCCTACAATGAGCAGTTCTTC; clone size: few; V gene: TRBV6-4; J gene: TRBJ2-1; D gene: TRBD2
CDR3 protein: CSARAGGLAGSTGELFF; CDR3 DNA: TGCAGTGCTAGAGCCGGCGGACTAGCGGGGTCAACCGGGGAGCTGTTTTTT; clone size: .; V gene: TRBV20-1; J gene: TRBJ2-2; D gene: TRBD2
CDR3 protein: CSVGQGVRETQYF; CDR3 DNA: TGCAGCGTTGGGCAGGGGGTTCGGGAGACCCAGTACTTC; clone size: few; V gene: TRBV29-1; J gene: TRBJ2-5; D gene: TRBD1
CDR3 protein: CSATGSSGSTGELFF; CDR3 DNA: TGCAGTGCTACCGGGTCTAGCGGGAGCACCGGGGAGCTGTTTTTT; clone size: .; V gene: TRBV20-1; J gene: TRBJ2-2; D gene: TRBD2
CDR3 protein: CASSGDRGRDEQFF; CDR3 DNA: TGCGCCAGCAGCGGGGACAGGGGGCGAGATGAGCAGTTCTTC; clone size: few; V gene: TRBV10-1; J gene: TRBJ2-1; D gene: TRBD1
CDR3 protein: CASSLPSGPGGTDTQYF; CDR3 DNA: TGTGCCAGCAGTTTACCCTCCGGGCCTGGGGGCACAGATACGCAGTATTTT; clone size: .; V gene: TRBV28; J gene: TRBJ2-3; D gene: .
CDR3 protein: CASSKSPTSGIGNEQFF; CDR3 DNA: TGCGCCAGCAGCAAAAGCCCGACTAGCGGGATTGGGAATGAGCAGTTCTTC; clone size: few; V gene: TRBV5-1; J gene: TRBJ2-1; D gene: TRBD2
CDR3 protein: CASSPQLAGSMDTQYF; CDR3 DNA: TGTGCCAGCAGTCCACAACTAGCGGGGTCGATGGATACGCAGTATTTT; clone size: few; V gene: TRBV6-1; J gene: TRBJ2-3; D gene: TRBD2
CDR3 protein: CASSYSLRASEQYF; CDR3 DNA: TGTGCCAGCAGTTACTCGCTTAGGGCCAGCGAGCAGTACTTC; clone size: .; V gene: TRBV6-5; J gene: TRBJ2-7; D gene: .
CDR3 protein: CSAPSDHYNEQFF; CDR3 DNA: TGCAGTGCTCCTAGTGACCACTACAATGAGCAGTTCTTC; clone size: .; V gene: TRBV20-1; J gene: TRBJ2-1; D gene: .
CDR3 protein: CATSETGLNQPQHF; CDR3 DNA: TGTGCCACCAGTGAAACAGGCCTCAATCAGCCCCAGCATTTT; clone size: .; V gene: TRBV24-1; J gene: TRBJ1-5; D gene: .
CDR3 protein: CSALNAGRVLTDTQYF; CDR3 DNA: TGCAGTGCTCTAAACGCCGGCAGGGTCCTCACAGATACGCAGTATTTT; clone size: .; V gene: TRBV20-1; J gene: TRBJ2-3; D gene: .
CDR3 protein: CASSLTEPYEQYF; CDR3 DNA: TGCGCCAGCAGCTTGACAGAGCCCTACGAGCAGTACTTC; clone size: few; V gene: TRBV5-1; J gene: TRBJ2-7; D gene: .
CDR3 protein: CASSPDSQAQHF; CDR3 DNA: TGTGCCAGCAGCCCCGACAGTCAGGCCCAGCATTTT; clone size: once; V gene: TRBV2; J gene: TRBJ1-5; D gene: .
CDR3 protein: CASSLDWGPGDTQYF; CDR3 DNA: TGTGCCAGCAGCTTAGATTGGGGGCCTGGGGATACGCAGTATTTT; clone size: .; V gene: TRBV11-2; J gene: TRBJ2-3; D gene: .
CDR3 protein: CATSRRDVHNEQFF; CDR3 DNA: TGTGCCACCAGTAGGAGGGACGTCCACAATGAGCAGTTCTTC; clone size: .; V gene: TRBV15; J gene: TRBJ2-1; D gene: .
CDR3 protein: CATSLSGGYTDTQYF; CDR3 DNA: TGTGCCACCTCTTTAAGCGGGGGCTACACAGATACGCAGTATTTT; clone size: few; V gene: TRBV24-1; J gene: TRBJ2-3; D gene: TRBD2
CDR3 protein: CAISESNRGVSGANVLTF; CDR3 DNA: TGTGCCATCAGTGAGTCGAACAGGGGGGTCTCTGGGGCCAACGTCCTGACTTTC; clone size: few; V gene: TRBV10-3; J gene: TRBJ2-6; D gene: TRBD1
CDR3 protein: CASTDRGYETQYF; CDR3 DNA: TGTGCCAGCACCGACAGGGGATATGAGACCCAGTACTTC; clone size: .; V gene: TRBV21-1; J gene: TRBJ2-5; D gene: .
CDR3 protein: CASSLGIAGGPSYEQYF; CDR3 DNA: TGTGCCAGCAGCTTAGGCATAGCGGGAGGGCCCTCCTACGAGCAGTACTTC; clone size: few; V gene: TRBV7-8; J gene: TRBJ2-7; D gene: TRBD2
CDR3 protein: CASSLLRLAVTVSYEQYF; CDR3 DNA: TGTGCCAGCAGTTTACTAAGACTAGCGGTCACAGTCTCGTACGAGCAGTACTTC; clone size: .; V gene: TRBV12-3/TRBV12-4; J gene: TRBJ2-7; D gene: TRBD2
CDR3 protein: CASSLTSGGGDNEQFF; CDR3 DNA: TGTGCCAGCAGCCTAACTAGCGGGGGGGGGGACAATGAGCAGTTCTTC; clone size: .; V gene: TRBV7-2; J gene: TRBJ2-1; D gene: TRBD2
CDR3 protein: CASSLVLLPDTQYF; CDR3 DNA: TGTGCCAGCAGCTTAGTTCTCCTTCCAGATACGCAGTATTTT; clone size: .; V gene: TRBV7-8; J gene: TRBJ2-3; D gene: .
CDR3 protein: CATSPGLAGANEQFF; CDR3 DNA: TGTGCCACCAGCCCTGGACTAGCGGGAGCTAATGAGCAGTTCTTC; clone size: .; V gene: TRBV15; J gene: TRBJ2-1; D gene: TRBD2
CDR3 protein: CATQGGLVTDTQYF; CDR3 DNA: TGTGCCACCCAAGGGGGACTAGTAACAGATACGCAGTATTTT; clone size: .; V gene: TRBV24-1; J gene: TRBJ2-3; D gene: TRBD2
CDR3 protein: CASSNTGRYGYTF; CDR3 DNA: TGTGCCAGCAGCAACACAGGTCGCTATGGCTACACCTTC; clone size: few; V gene: TRBV27; J gene: TRBJ1-2; D gene: .
CDR3 protein: CSARAHSGTFTDTQYF; CDR3 DNA: TGCAGTGCTAGAGCCCATAGCGGGACCTTCACAGATACGCAGTATTTT; clone size: few; V gene: TRBV20-1; J gene: TRBJ2-3; D gene: TRBD2
CDR3 protein: CASSLAGGPPNEQFF; CDR3 DNA: TGTGCCAGCAGTTTAGCGGGAGGGCCCCCCAATGAGCAGTTCTTC; clone size: .; V gene: TRBV6-2/TRBV6-3; J gene: TRBJ2-1; D gene: TRBD2
CDR3 protein: CASSSTGGPSYEQYF; CDR3 DNA: TGTGCCAGCAGCTCGACAGGGGGGCCCTCCTACGAGCAGTACTTC; clone size: few; V gene: TRBV7-9; J gene: TRBJ2-7; D gene: TRBD1
CDR3 protein: CASSLWANQPQHF; CDR3 DNA: TGCGCCAGCAGCTTATGGGCCAATCAGCCCCAGCATTTT; clone size: .; V gene: TRBV5-1; J gene: TRBJ1-5; D gene: .
CDR3 protein: CSVRQGGTDTQYF; CDR3 DNA: TGCAGCGTTAGACAGGGCGGTACAGATACGCAGTATTTT; clone size: .; V gene: TRBV29-1; J gene: TRBJ2-3; D gene: TRBD1